The table lists the clone carrying this T cell receptor beta chain with a few counts. The use of a sample-barcoded 5' primer and a J-beta primer mix characterized a second PCR of roughly 6 to 11 cycles. Each CDR3 protein gets one entry after TCRdb re-called the 5' RACE reads with MiXCR. The sample includes 790,000 or so distinct CDR3 sequences, 46% of them seen just once. This sample is drawn from a study of blood T cells in healthy people across ages. Germline CDR1 and CDR2: SGHRS and YFSETQ. CDR3 length equals 12 residues. V was shortened by 4 bases and J by 6 bases, with 11 bases between the two germline ends.

This sequence originates from an older man in good health. Sequences were obtained from blood. This sequence joins TRBV5-1 and TRBJ2-7; D may be TRBD2 (6 bases). CDR3 sequence (DNA): TGCGCCAGCAGCACCCAGGGACTCGAGCAGTACTTC. This codes for CASSTQGLEQYF.